This paragraph reports one TCR beta chain. Its antigen has not been determined. No base quality information exists; no much larger clone differs at one position. The germline V gene provides CDR1 MDHEN and CDR2 SYDVKM. Trimming removed 10 bases from V and 0 bases from J, leaving 19 bases between the germline ends. Reading from cysteine to phenylalanine, the CDR3 counts 15 amino acids. Of the read, only the CDR3 DNA is kept; its 45 bases are in frame from base 1. This entry belongs to a study of T-cell reconstitution after alpha-beta-depleted transplantation in children (dated by TCRdb to 2016 to 2017). As for the study more broadly: The study quantitatively tracked T-cell immune reconstitution after TCRalphabeta/CD19-depleted allogeneic hematopoietic cell transplantation in children using TCR repertoire profiling.

Receptor amplification or capture employed PCR. Sequencing was performed on an Illumina HiSeq 2500. Molecular barcoding was employed in the preparation of TCR libraries, with unique molecular identifiers being used to normalize TCRbeta repertoire quantification. TCRdb trimmed public reads at Q25 via fastp, called clones via MiXCR and kept in-frame beta chains. For every CDR3 protein sequence, its rows merge into one entry that carries the most common genes and DNA. This sample lists 400,000 to 500,000 distinct CDR3 sequences; roughly a tenth were detected once. The top ten clonotypes cover 4.5% to 6.5% of the sample.

The clonotype was recovered from a human donor who donated a stem cell graft to a child with acute myeloid leukemia. The chain is encoded by TRBV28 joined to TRBJ2-7, with the D gene not clear enough to name. The sample was PBMCs from the stem cell graft donor, taken from the stem cell graft. The CDR3 protein sequence reads: CATKMGSIDSYEQYF. The nucleotide sequence is TGTGCCACTAAAATGGGCTCAATAGACTCCTACGAGCAGTACTTC.